The 28 T cell receptor beta chains reported below all come from one sample, sequenced in a study of blood T cells in healthy people across ages. Together with a sample-barcoded 5' primer, a J-beta primer mix was included in a second PCR lasting roughly 6 to 12 cycles. TCRdb reanalysed the 5' RACE reads using MiXCR and keeps one entry per CDR3 protein. Of approximately 1.5 million distinct CDR3 sequences listed, roughly 32% were seen once; the top ten hold about 11%. Material: blood. The receptors were gathered from a woman aged 30 to 39 in good health.

This rearrangement joins TRBV7-9 to TRBJ1-1, with 7 nucleotides matching TRBD1. The CDR3 runs 13 residues. Germline V lookup: CDR1 SEHNR, CDR2 FQNEAQ (reference sequence). Germline trimming cut 7 bases from V and 5 bases from J; bases unmatched to any gene: 7. In DNA form, the CDR3 reads TGTGCCAGCACTCTAACAGGGGAAACTGAAGCTTTCTTT. This translates into CASTLTGETEAFF.

The chain recombines TRBV7-6 with TRBJ1-1, with D tentatively TRBD1 (6 bases). CDR3 length: 15 residues. Trimming took off 5 bases at V and 4 bases at J, with 17 bases between the two ends. Germline V lookup: CDR1 SGHVS, CDR2 FNYEAQ. The CDR3 sequence: CASSAVGGASTEAFF. The CDR3 DNA follows: TGTGCCAGCAGCGCCGTGGGGGGCGCGAGCACTGAAGCTTTCTTT.

Concerning this clonotype itself: One junction end disagrees with the germline gene, perhaps due to a read error. J is TRBJ2-7 and V is TRBV7-9; no definite D call. In germline, CDR1 is SEHNR, CDR2 FQNEAQ (reference sequence). The CDR3 sequence is 14 residues long. CDR3 amino acids: CASNLDLTSYEQYF. Here the CDR3 DNA reads TGTGCCAGCAACTTAGATCTCACCTCCTACGAGCAGTACTTC.

This clonotype appeared a few times. This chain uses TRBV30 with TRBJ2-1; 7 bases are a match to TRBD2. The V gene end was trimmed by 0 bases and the J gene end by 5 bases; junction bases not matched to a gene: 7. There are 15 residues in the CDR3. The V gene's germline CDR1 is GTSNPN and CDR2 SVGIG (reference sequence). The CDR3 here is CAWSVRLAEHNEQFF. CDR3 sequence (DNA): TGTGCCTGGAGTGTACGGCTAGCGGAGCACAATGAGCAGTTCTTC.

A few counts support this clonotype. This sequence joins TRBV3-1 and TRBJ2-7; D is unresolved. This CDR3 contains 13 residues. Trimming left V 2 bases short and J 5 bases short, with 10 bases between. Germline V lookup: CDR1 LGHDT, CDR2 YNNKEL (reference sequence). CDR3 bases: TGTGCCAGCAGCCAAAGTCTGGGGAACGAGCAGTACTTC. It is translated as CASSQSLGNEQYF.

Notes on this clonotype: This may be a read error: a much more frequent sequence differs by one nucleotide. V and J are TRBV2 and TRBJ1-1, with a weak D call TRBD1 (6 bases). V lost 9 bases, J lost 1 base, and 12 bases lay in between. In germline, CDR1 is SNHLY, CDR2 FYNNEI. The CDR3 has 13 residues. CDR3: CARNREGNTEAFF. CDR3 bases: TGTGCCAGGAACAGGGAAGGGAACACTGAAGCTTTCTTT.

V usage is TRBV9 and J usage is TRBJ2-1; TRBD1 might be the D (5 bases). Trimming removed 0 bases from V and 3 bases from J, with 10 bases in between. This CDR3 is built from 15 residues. Germline V lookup: CDR1 SGDLS, CDR2 YYNGEE. The CDR3 DNA reads as TGTGCCAGCAGCGTAGGCCAGGGCATCTACAATGAGCAGTTCTTC. Protein product: CASSVGQGIYNEQFF.

This clonotype was recorded once. The chain couples TRBV28 to TRBJ2-7, with 12 positions matching TRBD2. The J call could be wrong; TRBJ2-1 is a better fit for the DNA end. Per germline, CDR1 MDHEN and CDR2 SYDVKM. This CDR3 region has 15 residues. The CDR3, as DNA: TGTGCCAGCAGTTTCCCACTAGCGGGAGGAATTGAGCAGTTCTTC. Translation: CASSFPLAGGIEQFF.

V is TRBV20-1 and J is TRBJ1-5; D is unclear. Germline V CDR1 and CDR2: DFQATT, SNEGSKA (reference sequence). V lost 3 bases and J lost 9, with 15 bases in between. The CDR3 spans 13 residues. The CDR3 loop reads CSASPRGSRPQHF. CDR3 bases: TGCAGTGCTAGTCCGAGAGGAAGTCGGCCCCAGCATTTT.

This chain joins TRBV4-1 and TRBJ1-5; 7 nucleotides match TRBD1. Germline CDR1 and CDR2: MGHRA and YSYEKL. J was trimmed by 5 bases and V by 2 bases; bases with no gene match: 6. The CDR3 has 15 residues. The DNA for the CDR3 is TGCGCCAGCAGCCAACAGGGGACAGCGGATCAGCCCCAGCATTTT. It codes for CASSQQGTADQPQHF.

This clonotype has only a few counts. This chain uses TRBV6-5 with TRBJ1-1; D may be TRBD1 (5 bases). The CDR3 is 15 residues long. Germline V gene sequence: CDR1 MNHEY, CDR2 SVGAGI. Trimming took off 6 bases at V and 5 bases at J, with 19 bases between the two ends. The CDR3 region has the DNA TGTGCCAGCAGAGACTACTACCGCGGGGGGACTGAAGCTTTCTTT. Amino acids: CASRDYYRGGTEAFF.

The gene calls are TRBV9 and TRBJ2-5; 7 positions agree with TRBD1. V gave up 7 bases and J gave up 11 bases; unmatched junction bases: 17. This CDR3 has 14 amino acids. Germline V gives CDR1 SGDLS, CDR2 YYNGEE. CDR3 amino acids: CASSHGTATYVQYF. As DNA, the CDR3 is TGTGCCAGCTCCCATGGGACAGCGACCTACGTGCAGTACTTC.

In its sample, this clonotype was seen a few times. The chain couples TRBV15 to TRBJ2-7; D possibly corresponds to TRBD2 (6 bases). Trimming shortened V by 0 bases and J by 9 bases, and 12 bases separated the two germline ends. CDR1 and CDR2 from the germline V gene are LNHNV and YYDKDF (reference sequence). The CDR3 loop spans 13 amino acids. CDR3 in amino acids: CATSRDRVGGQYF. DNA of the CDR3: TGTGCCACCAGCAGAGACCGCGTGGGAGGGCAGTACTTC.

V and J are TRBV12-3 or TRBV12-4 and TRBJ2-1; D may correspond to TRBD1 or TRBD2 (5 bases each). Trimming shortened V by 7 bases and J by 10 bases, and 14 bases separated the two germline ends. The CDR3 covers 12 residues. CDR3 sequence (DNA): TGTGCCAGCAACCCGGGACCAGCGGAGCAGTTCTTC. Protein: CASNPGPAEQFF.

This rearrangement joins TRBV10-3 to TRBJ1-5, with 9 positions matching TRBD1. The CDR3 is 14 residues long. CDR1 is ENHRY and CDR2 is SYGVKD in the germline V gene. V was clipped by 8 bases and J by 0 bases; unmatched bases: 2. The CDR3 loop reads CAIGGQGSNQPQHF. The CDR3 nucleotides read TGTGCCATCGGGGGACAGGGTAGCAATCAGCCCCAGCATTTT.

Ten or more counts support this clonotype. The chain carries TRBV4-2 and TRBJ1-5; maybe TRBD1 (5 bases). This CDR3 contains 14 residues. Germline CDR1 and CDR2: LGHNA and YNFKEQ. Trimming pared 5 bases from V and 0 bases from J, leaving 8 bases between. The CDR3 DNA reads as TGTGCCAGCAGCAGACAGTATAGCAATCAGCCCCAGCATTTT. Translated: CASSRQYSNQPQHF.

The chain has TRBV11-2 and TRBJ2-1, with 13 nucleotides matching TRBD2. Germline CDR1 reads SGHAT; CDR2 reads FQNNGV. This CDR3 is 17 amino acids long. V dropped 2 bases and J dropped 8; count of bases not matched to a gene: 9. CDR3: CASSLNSGTSGTDEQFF. CDR3 nucleotide sequence: TGTGCCAGCAGCTTAAACTCCGGGACTAGCGGGACGGATGAGCAGTTCTTC.

The chain joins TRBV20-1 to TRBJ1-4, with a possible D match to TRBD1 (6 bases). The CDR3 sequence is 14 residues long. Germline V gene lookup returns CDR1 DFQATT and CDR2 SNEGSKA (reference sequence). Trimming shortened V by 5 bases and J by 5 bases, and 15 bases separated the two germline ends. CDR3 in amino acids: CSAEGGGQNEKLFF. The CDR3 region has the DNA TGCAGTGCTGAAGGCGGGGGGCAGAATGAAAAACTGTTTTTT.

This clonotype was seen more than once but under ten times. The V call is TRBV2, the J call TRBJ1-2, with D hard to call. Between the trimmed V and J ends, which lost 7 bases and 7 bases, there was a span of 10 bases. The CDR3 is 11 amino acids. Germline V CDR1 and CDR2: SNHLY, FYNNEI. DNA of the CDR3: TGTGCCAGCACAGAAGCAAGTGGCTACACCTTC. Protein sequence: CASTEASGYTF.

This clonotype was detected once. CDR3 region: CASSQVEGGGLNEQFF. The CDR3 nucleotides read TGTGCCAGCAGCCAAGTTGAAGGGGGGGGGTTGAATGAGCAGTTCTTC. The V and J genes are TRBV4-2 and TRBJ2-1; tentative D call: TRBD2 (7 bases). The germline CDR1 and CDR2 sequences are LGHNA and YNFKEQ. Trimming removed 1 base from V and 7 bases from J, with 17 bases in between. CDR3 length equals 16 residues.

Concerning this clonotype: Compared with germline, one end of the junction differs, possibly owing to a read error. The V and J genes are TRBV10-3 and TRBJ1-1; no clear D. This CDR3 contains 11 residues. Germline values: CDR1 ENHRY, CDR2 SYGVKD. The CDR3 protein is CAITSGAEAFF. The CDR3 bases are TGCGCCATCACTTCGGGCGCTGAAGCTTTCTTT.

A few counts support this clonotype. The gene calls are TRBV4-1 and TRBJ2-7, with D unclear. With 0 bases removed from V and 4 bases from J, the gap between germline ends came to 19 bases. The V gene's germline CDR1 is MGHRA and CDR2 YSYEKL. This CDR3 contains 17 residues. The CDR3 coding sequence is TGCGCCAGCAGCCAAGAAACCGGTGAATGGGTCCAGTACGAGCAGTACTTC. This translates into CASSQETGEWVQYEQYF.

This clonotype was counted a few times. The CDR3 here is CATNKGAGYEQYF. For the CDR3, the DNA is TGTGCCACAAATAAGGGGGCCGGGTACGAGCAGTACTTC. This chain connects TRBV15 to TRBJ2-7; TRBD1 aligns across 7 bases. This CDR3 contains 13 residues. Germline assignment: CDR1 LNHNV and CDR2 YYDKDF (reference sequence). V gave up 9 bases and J gave up 4 bases; unmatched junction bases: 9.

This chain connects TRBV15 to TRBJ2-7; D is perhaps TRBD1 (5 bases). V gave up 4 bases and J gave up 2 bases, with 9 bases separating them. The CDR3 loop spans 13 amino acids. The germline CDR1 and CDR2 sequences are LNHNV and YYDKDF (reference sequence). CDR3 DNA sequence: TGTGCCACCAGCACTGACAGACCCTACGAGCAGTACTTC. Protein sequence: CATSTDRPYEQYF.

This clonotype turned up a few times. J is TRBJ2-5 and V is TRBV7-6; maybe TRBD1 (9 bases). The CDR3 has 16 residues. Germline loops: CDR1 SGHVS, CDR2 FNYEAQ. Trimming took 6 bases from V and 3 from J, leaving 20 bases between them. The CDR3 loop is CASSSGTGRPKETQYF. CDR3 coding DNA: TGTGCCAGCAGTAGCGGGACAGGGAGGCCCAAAGAGACCCAGTACTTC.

A remark on this clonotype: Compared with germline, one end of the junction differs, possibly owing to a read error. The CDR3 protein is CAIRETDTGASTDTQYF. CDR3 DNA: TGTGCCATCCGTGAGACCGATACAGGGGCTAGCACAGATACGCAGTATTTT. The chain couples TRBV10-3 to TRBJ2-3, with 7 bases aligning to TRBD1. Germline loops: CDR1 ENHRY, CDR2 SYGVKD. The CDR3 runs to 17 residues.

This clonotype has more than one count but fewer than ten. The rearrangement uses TRBV30 and TRBJ2-7, with a tentative D call TRBD1 (5 bases). CDR3 length: 14 residues. Germline CDR1 reads GTSNPN; CDR2 reads SVGIG (reference sequence). The V gene lost 3 bases and the J gene lost 3 bases, with 15 bases spanning the gap. The CDR3 loop is CAWSLRGLLYEQYF. CDR3 in DNA: TGTGCCTGGAGCCTTAGGGGTCTCCTCTACGAGCAGTACTTC.

In this sample, this clonotype turned up many times. The chain joins TRBV6-5 to TRBJ2-5, with a tentative D call TRBD2 (6 bases). The V end was cut by 4 bases, the J end by 4 bases, with 13 bases between. The CDR3 spans 14 residues. From germline, CDR1 is MNHEY and CDR2 SVGAGI. In nucleotides, the CDR3 is TGTGCCAGCAGTTTCGGGGGTGTGTTAGAGACCCAGTACTTC. It translates to CASSFGGVLETQYF.